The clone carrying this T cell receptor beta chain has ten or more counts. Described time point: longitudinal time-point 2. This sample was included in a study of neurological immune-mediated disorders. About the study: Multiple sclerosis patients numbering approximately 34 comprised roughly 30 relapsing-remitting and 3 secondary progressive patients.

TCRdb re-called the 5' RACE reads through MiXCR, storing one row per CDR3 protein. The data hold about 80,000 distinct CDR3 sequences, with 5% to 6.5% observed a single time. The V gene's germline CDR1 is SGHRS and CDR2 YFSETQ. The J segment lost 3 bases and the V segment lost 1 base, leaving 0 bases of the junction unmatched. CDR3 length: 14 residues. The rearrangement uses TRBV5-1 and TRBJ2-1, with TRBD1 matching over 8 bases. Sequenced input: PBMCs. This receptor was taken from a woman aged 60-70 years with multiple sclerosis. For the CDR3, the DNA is TGCGCCAGCAGCTTGACAGGGGGCTACAATGAGCAGTTCTTC. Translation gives CASSLTGGYNEQFF. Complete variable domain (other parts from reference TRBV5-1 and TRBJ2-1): KAGVTQTPRYLIKTRGQQVTLSCSPISGHRSVSWYQQTPGQGLQFLFEYFSETQRNKGNFPGRFSGRQFSNSRSEMNVSTLELGDSALYLCASSLTGGYNEQFFGPGTRLTVL.